The 22 T cell receptor beta chains below all came from one sample that was sequenced in a study of T cell changes during pregnancy in multiple sclerosis. Profiling relied on immunoSEQ multiplex PCR, and the TCRdb table lists in-frame clones only, not all of them. The sample lists about 77,000 clones, 70% to 90% occurring once. This specimen consisted of peripheral blood, obtained before pregnancy. The receptor source for this set is a female donor with multiple sclerosis, enrolled in a pregnancy study.

The V and J genes are TRBV29-1 and TRBJ1-2, with D possibly being TRBD1 (6 bases). Germline V gene lookup returns CDR1 SQVTM and CDR2 ANQGSEA. The V and J ends lost 6 bases and 0 bases respectively, with 8 bases between them. This CDR3 has 12 amino acids. This CDR3 is CSVRTANYGYTF. CDR3 DNA: TGCAGCGTGAGGACAGCTAACTATGGCTACACCTTC.

This rearrangement joins TRBV4-3 to TRBJ2-7; 9 bases match TRBD1. The CDR3 runs 17 residues. In germline, CDR1 is LGHNA, CDR2 YSLEER. V was pared by 2 bases and J by 2 bases, with 10 bases of the junction left unmatched. This chain's CDR3 is CASSQLPSGQGTYEQYF. As DNA, the CDR3 is TGCGCCAGCAGCCAACTACCGTCGGGACAGGGTACCTACGAGCAGTACTTC.

This rearrangement joins TRBV5-1 to TRBJ2-2, with TRBD2 matching over 7 bases. The trim removed 4 bases at V and 8 bases at J, leaving 8 bases unmatched. Germline V gives CDR1 SGHRS, CDR2 YFSETQ. The CDR3 covers 14 residues. The CDR3 coding sequence is TGCGCCAGCAGCCCACTAGCGAAGAAAGGGGAGCTGTTTTTT. Translation gives CASSPLAKKGELFF.

V and J are TRBV5-1 and TRBJ1-1, with a tentative D call TRBD1 (6 bases). Trimming took 0 bases from V and 2 from J, leaving 11 bases between them. CDR1 is SGHRS, CDR2 YFSETQ, per germline. The CDR3 is made up of 15 amino acids. For the CDR3, the DNA is TGCGCCAGCAGCTTGGCCTCAGGGGTAAACACTGAAGCTTTCTTT. As protein: CASSLASGVNTEAFF.

The chain couples TRBV30 to TRBJ2-7; perhaps TRBD1 as D (7 bases). Between the trimmed V and J ends, which lost 5 bases and 4 bases, there was a span of 18 bases. This CDR3 has 14 residues. Germline CDR1 GTSNPN, CDR2 SVGIG (reference sequence). This CDR3 reads CAWPIRGVRYEQYF. DNA for the CDR3: TGTGCCTGGCCTATCAGGGGGGTCCGATACGAGCAGTACTTC.

The rearrangement links TRBV30 to TRBJ1-1, with D hard to call. V dropped 0 bases and J dropped 2 bases, with 7 bases sitting between them. Germline assignment: CDR1 GTSNPN and CDR2 SVGIG (reference sequence). This CDR3 contains 13 residues. The DNA of the CDR3 is TGTGCCTGGAGTGTGGAGGGAAACACTGAAGCTTTCTTT. Protein product: CAWSVEGNTEAFF.

The rearrangement uses TRBV27 and TRBJ2-1, with TRBD2 as a possible D gene (5 bases). Per the germline V gene, CDR1 is MNHEY and CDR2 is SMNVEV (reference sequence). This CDR3 comprises 15 residues. Between the trimmed V and J ends, which lost 2 bases and 4 bases, there was a span of 12 bases. The CDR3 reads CASSLLAPGYNEQFF. CDR3 nucleotide sequence: TGTGCCAGCAGTTTACTAGCTCCGGGGTACAATGAGCAGTTCTTC.

This chain connects TRBV19 to TRBJ2-3, with D possibly TRBD2 on 7 matching bases. With 10 bases removed from V and 3 bases from J, the gap between germline ends came to 17 bases. Looked up from germline, CDR1 is LNHDA and CDR2 is SQIVND (reference sequence). The CDR3 extends over 14 amino acids. The CDR3 is CATALGGLTDTQYF. The CDR3 nucleotides read TGTGCCACGGCACTCGGGGGGCTTACAGATACGCAGTATTTT. Together with reference TRBV19 and TRBJ2-3, the CDR3 gives the full variable domain: DGGITQSPKYLFRKEGQNVTLSCEQNLNHDAMYWYRQDPGQGLRLIYYSQIVNDFQKGDIAEGYSVSREKKESFPLTVTSAQKNPTAFYLCATALGGLTDTQYFGPGTRLTVL.

The CDR3 nucleotides read TGTGCCAGCAGCTCCAGCTCCTACGAGCAGTACTTC. This codes for CASSSSSYEQYF. The rearrangement uses TRBV7-2 and TRBJ2-7; no clear D gene. The V gene's germline CDR1 is SGHTA and CDR2 FQGNSA. This CDR3 is built from 12 residues. V shed 4 bases and J shed 0 bases, with 4 bases lying between them. Full variable domain (rest looked up from reference TRBV7-2 and TRBJ2-7): GAGVSQSPSNKVTEKGKDVELRCDPISGHTALYWYRQSLGQGLEFLIYFQGNSAPDKSGLPSDRFSAERTGGSVSTLTIQRTQQEDSAVYLCASSSSSYEQYFGPGTRLTVT.

The chain carries TRBV4-2 and TRBJ2-5, with 10 nucleotides matching TRBD2. With 0 bases clipped from V and 4 bases from J, the junction kept 5 bases outside the gene matches. The CDR3 runs 16 residues. Germline values: CDR1 LGHNA, CDR2 YNFKEQ. This chain's CDR3 is CASSQEASGGGETQYF. The CDR3, as DNA: TGTGCCAGCAGCCAAGAGGCTAGCGGGGGAGGAGAGACCCAGTACTTC.

The count of this clone is one. The V call is TRBV2, the J call TRBJ2-3; 11 bases are shared with TRBD2. V shed 5 bases, J shed 7 bases, and the junction held 11 bases outside the gene matches. Per the germline V gene, CDR1 is SNHLY and CDR2 is FYNNEI. The CDR3 consists of 16 residues. CDR3 loop: CASSPRTSGYSNTQYF. The CDR3 DNA reads as TGTGCCAGCAGTCCCAGGACTAGCGGGTACTCGAATACGCAGTATTTT.

The chain joins TRBV6-1 to TRBJ2-3, with 7 bases matching TRBD2. Germline V gene sequence: CDR1 MNHNS, CDR2 SASEGT. Losses at the gene ends were 4 bases for V and 7 bases for J; bases not matched to a gene: 11. The CDR3 is 15 amino acids. CDR3 nucleotides: TGTGCCAGCAGTGGGGACTACCACCTAACTCATACGCAGTATTTT. Its protein is CASSGDYHLTHTQYF.

This chain links TRBV6-6 with TRBJ2-2, with D possibly matching TRBD1 (6 bases). This CDR3 has 15 residues. Germline values: CDR1 MNHNY, CDR2 SVGAGI (reference sequence). Trimming removed 6 bases at V and 6 bases at J, with 17 bases between. The CDR3 nucleotides read TGTGCCAGCAGGGACCGACAGGAGGTGGCCGGGGAGCTGTTTTTT. Translation: CASRDRQEVAGELFF.

This clone has a handful of counts. The gene calls are TRBV2 and TRBJ1-1, with D possibly TRBD1 on 5 matching bases. V lost 1 base, J lost 0 bases, and 9 bases lay in between. The CDR3 has 15 residues. Germline V gene sequence: CDR1 SNHLY, CDR2 FYNNEI. The CDR3 reads CASSEDAGMNTEAFF. The CDR3 coding sequence is TGTGCCAGCAGTGAAGATGCAGGGATGAACACTGAAGCTTTCTTT.

V is TRBV11-2 and J is TRBJ2-7; 10 bases are a match to TRBD2. This CDR3 contains 14 residues. Germline V gene sequence: CDR1 SGHAT, CDR2 FQNNGV. V was pared by 6 bases and J by 2 bases, with 4 bases of the junction left unmatched. In DNA, the CDR3 is TGTGCCAGCAGTTTTAGCGGGGGGACCTACGAGCAGTACTTC. It yields the protein CASSFSGGTYEQYF.

The rearrangement joins TRBV19 to TRBJ1-1, with D perhaps TRBD1 (5 bases). The CDR3 contains 13 residues. CDR1 and CDR2 from the germline V gene are LNHDA and SQIVND (reference sequence). Trimming shortened V by 8 bases and J by 1 base, and 11 bases separated the two germline ends. CDR3 residues: CASSRGQNTEAFF. CDR3 DNA: TGTGCCAGTTCGCGAGGACAGAACACTGAAGCTTTCTTT. Drawing the rest from reference TRBV19 and TRBJ1-1, the complete variable domain is DGGITQSPKYLFRKEGQNVTLSCEQNLNHDAMYWYRQDPGQGLRLIYYSQIVNDFQKGDIAEGYSVSREKKESFPLTVTSAQKNPTAFYLCASSRGQNTEAFFGQGTRLTVV.

The CDR3 coding sequence is TGTGCCATCAGTGGCGACCCAGGGCTGCCCTATGGCTACACCTTC. Encoded protein: CAISGDPGLPYGYTF. The chain recombines TRBV10-3 with TRBJ1-2; maybe TRBD1 (5 bases). The CDR3 totals 15 residues. CDR1 is ENHRY, CDR2 SYGVKD, per germline. With 4 bases removed from V and 4 bases from J, the gap between germline ends came to 16 bases.

This chain links TRBV7-2 with TRBJ2-7; D possibly corresponds to TRBD2 (6 bases). Between the trimmed V and J ends, which lost 3 bases and 0 bases, there was a span of 12 bases. The CDR3 is 15 amino acids. The germline V gene has CDR1 SGHTA and CDR2 FQGNSA. CDR3 in DNA: TGTGCCAGCAGCTTCCAGGCGGGGCACTCCTACGAGCAGTACTTC. Translated: CASSFQAGHSYEQYF.

The chain has TRBV7-9 and TRBJ2-1; 8 nucleotides align to TRBD2. The germline V gene encodes CDR1 SEHNR and CDR2 FQNEAQ (reference sequence). J was trimmed by 5 bases and V by 8 bases; bases with no gene match: 8. The CDR3 has 14 amino acids. As DNA, the CDR3 is TGTGCCAGCGCCCCGTCAGCGGGGGACAATGAGCAGTTCTTC. This gives the protein CASAPSAGDNEQFF.

The rearrangement uses TRBV20-1 and TRBJ2-5; D remains ambiguous. This CDR3 region has 11 residues. Trimming removed 1 base at V and 2 bases at J, with 2 bases between. In germline, CDR1 is DFQATT, CDR2 SNEGSKA (reference sequence). The CDR3 DNA reads as TGCAGTGCTAGAGCTCAAGAGACCCAGTACTTC. The encoded protein is CSARAQETQYF.

This clone was observed a few times. V usage is TRBV7-9 and J usage is TRBJ2-3; 7 bases map to TRBD1. The J segment lost 4 bases and the V segment lost 2 bases, leaving 6 bases of the junction unmatched. This CDR3 has 15 amino acids. From germline, CDR1 is SEHNR and CDR2 FQNEAQ (reference sequence). The CDR3 here is CASSLNPRGPDTQYF. CDR3 DNA sequence: TGTGCCAGCAGCTTAAATCCTAGGGGGCCAGATACGCAGTATTTT.

The rearrangement links TRBV11-2 to TRBJ1-2, with 7 nucleotides matching TRBD1. The CDR3 extends over 14 amino acids. The germline gives CDR1 SGHAT, CDR2 FQNNGV. J gave up 6 bases and V 5 bases, and 9 bases lay outside the gene matches. CDR3 nucleotides: TGTGCCAGCAGCCCTCTAGGGGGCAGTAATGGCTACACCTTC. It is translated as CASSPLGGSNGYTF. Supplemented by reference TRBV11-2 and TRBJ1-2, the full variable domain reads EAGVAQSPRYKIIEKRQSVAFWCNPISGHATLYWYQQILGQGPKLLIQFQNNGVVDDSQLPKDRFSAERLKGVDSTLKIQPAKLEDSAVYLCASSPLGGSNGYTFGSGTRLTVV.